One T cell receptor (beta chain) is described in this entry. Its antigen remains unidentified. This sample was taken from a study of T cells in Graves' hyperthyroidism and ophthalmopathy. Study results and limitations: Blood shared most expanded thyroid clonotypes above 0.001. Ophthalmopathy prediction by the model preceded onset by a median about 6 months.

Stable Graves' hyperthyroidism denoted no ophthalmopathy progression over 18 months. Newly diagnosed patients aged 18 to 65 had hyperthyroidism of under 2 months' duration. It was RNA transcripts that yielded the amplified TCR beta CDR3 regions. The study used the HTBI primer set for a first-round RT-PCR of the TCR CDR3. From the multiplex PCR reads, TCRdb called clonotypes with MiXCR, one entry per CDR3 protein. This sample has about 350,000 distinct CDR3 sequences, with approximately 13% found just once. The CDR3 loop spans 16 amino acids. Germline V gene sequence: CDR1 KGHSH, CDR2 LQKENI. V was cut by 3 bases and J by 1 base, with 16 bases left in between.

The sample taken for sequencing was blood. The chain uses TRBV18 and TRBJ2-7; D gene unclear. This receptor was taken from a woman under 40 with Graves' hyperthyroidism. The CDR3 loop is CASSPPGQAPSYEQYF. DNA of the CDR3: TGTGCCAGCTCACCCCCCGGGCAGGCCCCTTCCTACGAGCAGTACTTC.